This T cell receptor beta chain was recovered during a study of blood T cell repertoires in COVID-19 (dated by TCRdb to the early 2020s). Regarding the research as a whole: Samples covering the acute and convalescent phases of COVID-19 were provided by collaborators in the United States, Italy and Spain. The material from the prospective study consisted of cDNA or gDNA derived from T cells, B-cell-depleted T cells, or PBMCs. Deeply sampled blood TCRbeta repertoires from subjects exposed to, actively infected with, or recovered from COVID-19 were included in the dataset. The repertoires were released in a freely available public database intended as a resource for research on the immune response to SARS-CoV-2. The samples were drawn from the first 160 participants of the ongoing ImmuneRACE study and from roughly 1,300 subjects provided by 6 global collaborators. Nearly every sample came with metadata listing a de-identified subject ID, COVID-19 status, age in years and sex. Where available, HLA class I and class II types were taken from metadata supplied by the sample provider and were not determined by assay-based typing. On the study overall, not on this receptor specifically: How much clinical and demographic metadata was included differed by source and by participant, and the metadata was provided uncurated.

The immunoSEQ Assay, a bias-controlled multiplex PCR, was used to amplify TCRbeta CDR3 regions from genomic DNA. Regarding the original processing steps: Within the assay, amplification of reference gene primers was used to estimate how many nucleated cells each sample contained. Sequence reads were collapsed and filtered to measure the absolute abundance of every unique TCRbeta CDR3 rearrangement. For each sample, productive Simpson clonality was calculated as the square root of Simpson's diversity index across productive rearrangements. The table comes from immuneACCESS by way of TCRdb, which keeps in-frame sequences with V and J called. Part of the clones is missing from these tables; in studies checked, under half for an unresolved V gene and the rest for unknown reasons. V, J and clone size were drawn from that table, and D and trimming were deduced from the DNA. The sample table lists about 64,000 clones, 70% to 90% of them with a count of one. The ten most abundant clones make up more than 0.95% of the sample.

Trimming costs V 5 bases and J 8 bases, and their ends lie 15 bases apart. Taken from cysteine to phenylalanine, the CDR3 has 13 residues. The DNA shown is the 39-base CDR3, in frame from base 1. In the germline V gene, CDR1 corresponds to SGHTA and CDR2 to FQGNSA. As regards this clone: Its recognized antigen is unknown. The sample holds no much larger clone one base away, and base qualities are not on file.

Collaborating institutions collected whole blood in K2EDTA tubes following their own protocols. For TCRbeta analysis, collaborators shipped samples in one of three forms: frozen whole blood, isolated PBMCs, or DNA extracted from either of those sample types. The receptor comes from a man aged 35-49 years with acute or convalescent COVID-19. The chain is made from TRBV7-2 and TRBJ1-1, with a tentative D gene TRBD1 over 5 matching bases. The specimen was peripheral blood. The CDR3 is CASSQTGAAEAFF. The sequence in DNA is TGTGCCAGCAGCCAGACTGGGGCTGCAGAAGCTTTCTTT.